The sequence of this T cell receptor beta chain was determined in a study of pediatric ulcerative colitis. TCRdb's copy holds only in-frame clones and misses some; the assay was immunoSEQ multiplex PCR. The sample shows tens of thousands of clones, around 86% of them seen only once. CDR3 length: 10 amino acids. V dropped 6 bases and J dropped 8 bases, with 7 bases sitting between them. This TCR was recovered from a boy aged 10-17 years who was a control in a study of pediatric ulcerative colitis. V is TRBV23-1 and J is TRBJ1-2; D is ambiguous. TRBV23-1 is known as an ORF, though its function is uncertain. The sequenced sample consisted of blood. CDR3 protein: CASSREGYTF. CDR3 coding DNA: TGCGCCAGCAGCCGTGAGGGCTACACCTTC.